The present T cell receptor beta chain was sequenced within a study of early T cells in non-severe SARS-CoV-2 infection. MiXCR, applied by TCRdb to the 5' RACE reads, yields one record per CDR3 protein. Among 70,000 to 95,000 distinct CDR3 sequences listed, 14% were seen once. Germline CDR1 reads SGHAT; CDR2 reads FQNNGV. The CDR3 contains 21 residues. The germline V and J ends were trimmed by 0 bases and 8 bases, with 33 bases remaining between them. General study results and limits: Matching results from VDJdb favored anti-spike CD8 responses, leaving private and CD4 specificities undetected.

This clonotype occurred a few times. Its antigen is currently unknown. Sequences were obtained from whole blood. V and J are TRBV11-2 and TRBJ2-3, with D tentatively TRBD1 or TRBD2 (5 bases each). The TCR sequence derives from an adult who was a healthcare worker with PCR-confirmed SARS-CoV-2 infection or an uninfected control (not recorded which). The CDR3, as DNA: TGTGCCAGCAGCTTAGATCTGTCCGGGGATTTTAGAGGCGCTCCCAGGGTTACGCAGTATTTT. It encodes CASSLDLSGDFRGAPRVTQYF.